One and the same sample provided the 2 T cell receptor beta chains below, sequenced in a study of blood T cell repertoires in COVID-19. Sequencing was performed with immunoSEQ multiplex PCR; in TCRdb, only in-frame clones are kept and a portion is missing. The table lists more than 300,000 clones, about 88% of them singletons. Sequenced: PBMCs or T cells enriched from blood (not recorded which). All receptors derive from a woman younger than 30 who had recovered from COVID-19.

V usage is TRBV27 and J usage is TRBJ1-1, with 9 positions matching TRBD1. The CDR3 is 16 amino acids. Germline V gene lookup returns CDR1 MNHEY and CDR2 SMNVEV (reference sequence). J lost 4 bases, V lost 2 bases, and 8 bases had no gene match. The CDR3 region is CASSLPNRGRVTEAFF. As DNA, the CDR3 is TGTGCCAGCAGTTTACCGAACAGGGGGCGGGTCACTGAAGCTTTCTTT.

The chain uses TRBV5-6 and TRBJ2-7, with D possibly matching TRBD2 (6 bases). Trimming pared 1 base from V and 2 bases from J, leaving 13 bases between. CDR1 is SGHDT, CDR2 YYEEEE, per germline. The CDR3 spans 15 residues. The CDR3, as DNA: TGTGCCAGCAGCTTGACCCTAGCGCCTCCCTACGAGCAGTACTTC. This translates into CASSLTLAPPYEQYF.